This T cell receptor (beta chain) is drawn from a study of blood T cell repertoires in COVID-19. Background on the study: The United States, Italy and Spain were the sources of the acute and convalescent COVID-19 samples.

Per the study methods: Estimated nucleated cell counts came from reference gene primer amplification. TCRdb keeps only in-frame clones here, not all; method: immunoSEQ multiplex PCR. V, J and clone size reflect that table, while D and trimming were determined from the DNA. The sample shows around 190,000 clones, roughly 90% of them seen only once. This CDR3 region has 14 residues. Germline trimming cut 6 bases from V and 5 bases from J; bases unmatched to any gene: 9. The germline gives CDR1 SNHLY, CDR2 FYNNEI. The gene calls are TRBV2 and TRBJ1-2; 7 bases are shared with TRBD1. This TCR was recovered from a man aged 18 to 30 with active or convalescent COVID-19. Sequenced input: peripheral blood. The CDR3 DNA follows: TGTGCCAGCAGCCGGACAGGCTCCTATTATGGCTACACCTTC. Encoded protein: CASSRTGSYYGYTF.